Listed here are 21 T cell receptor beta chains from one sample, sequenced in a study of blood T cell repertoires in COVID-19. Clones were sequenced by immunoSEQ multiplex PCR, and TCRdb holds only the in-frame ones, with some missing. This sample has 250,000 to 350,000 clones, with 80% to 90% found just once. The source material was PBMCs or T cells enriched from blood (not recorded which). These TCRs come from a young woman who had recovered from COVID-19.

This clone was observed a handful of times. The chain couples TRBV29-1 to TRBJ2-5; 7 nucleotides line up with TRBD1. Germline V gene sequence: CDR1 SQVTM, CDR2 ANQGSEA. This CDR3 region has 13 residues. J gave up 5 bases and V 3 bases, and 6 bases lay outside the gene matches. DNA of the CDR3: TGCAGCGTTGACAGGGGGTTCAGCGAGACCCAGTACTTC. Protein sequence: CSVDRGFSETQYF.

CDR3 amino acids: CASSMGQDYEQYF. The CDR3 DNA reads TGTGCCAGCAGCATGGGGCAGGACTACGAGCAGTACTTC. The chain links TRBV5-8 to TRBJ2-7; TRBD1 might be the D (5 bases). V was clipped by 4 bases and J by 3 bases, with 11 bases between them. Germline V CDR1 and CDR2: SGHTS, YDEGEE. This CDR3 is 13 amino acids long.

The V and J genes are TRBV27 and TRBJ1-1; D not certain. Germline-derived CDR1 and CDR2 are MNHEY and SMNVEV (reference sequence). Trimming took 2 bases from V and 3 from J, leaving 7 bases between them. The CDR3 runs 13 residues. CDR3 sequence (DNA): TGTGCCAGCAGTTTACAGGTGTACACTGAAGCTTTCTTT. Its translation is CASSLQVYTEAFF.

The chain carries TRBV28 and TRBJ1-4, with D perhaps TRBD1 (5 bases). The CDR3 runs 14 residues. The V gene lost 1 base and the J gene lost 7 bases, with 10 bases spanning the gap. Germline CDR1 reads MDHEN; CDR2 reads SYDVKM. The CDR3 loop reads CASSLSQGGEKLFF. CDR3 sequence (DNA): TGTGCCAGCAGTTTATCGCAGGGAGGTGAAAAACTGTTTTTT.

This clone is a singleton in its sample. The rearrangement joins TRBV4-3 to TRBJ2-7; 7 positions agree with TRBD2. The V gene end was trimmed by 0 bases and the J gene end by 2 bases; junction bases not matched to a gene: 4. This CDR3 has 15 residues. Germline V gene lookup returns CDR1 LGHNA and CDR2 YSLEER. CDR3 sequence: CASSQEWDYPYEQYF. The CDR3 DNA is TGCGCCAGCAGCCAAGAGTGGGACTACCCCTACGAGCAGTACTTC.

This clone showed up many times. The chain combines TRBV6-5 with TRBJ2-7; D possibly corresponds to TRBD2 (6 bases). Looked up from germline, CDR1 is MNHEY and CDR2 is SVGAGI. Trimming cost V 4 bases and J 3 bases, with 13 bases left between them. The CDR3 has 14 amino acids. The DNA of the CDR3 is TGTGCCAGCAGTTTGCGGGGAGCGAACTACGAGCAGTACTTC. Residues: CASSLRGANYEQYF.

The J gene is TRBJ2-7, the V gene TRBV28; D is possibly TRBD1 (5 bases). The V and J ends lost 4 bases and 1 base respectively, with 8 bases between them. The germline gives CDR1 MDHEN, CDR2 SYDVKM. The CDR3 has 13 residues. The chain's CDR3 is CASSSRASYEQYF. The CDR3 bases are TGTGCCAGCAGTTCCAGGGCGTCCTACGAGCAGTACTTC.

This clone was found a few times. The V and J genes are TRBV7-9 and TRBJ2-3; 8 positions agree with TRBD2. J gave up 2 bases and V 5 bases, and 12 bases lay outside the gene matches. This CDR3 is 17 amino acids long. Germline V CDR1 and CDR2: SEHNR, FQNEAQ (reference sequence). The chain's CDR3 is CASSPQALAEATDTQYF. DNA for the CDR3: TGTGCCAGCAGCCCGCAAGCACTAGCGGAGGCCACAGATACGCAGTATTTT.

The DNA of the CDR3 is TGTGCCAGCAGCCCGAGATTAGGAGGATACGAGCAGTACTTC. Amino acids: CASSPRLGGYEQYF. The chain recombines TRBV3-1 (or the pseudogene TRBV3-2) with TRBJ2-7; D possibly corresponds to TRBD2 (5 bases). Trimming took 4 bases from V and 4 from J, leaving 14 bases between them. CDR3 size: 14 residues. The germline V gene has CDR1 LGHDT and CDR2 YNNKEL (reference sequence).

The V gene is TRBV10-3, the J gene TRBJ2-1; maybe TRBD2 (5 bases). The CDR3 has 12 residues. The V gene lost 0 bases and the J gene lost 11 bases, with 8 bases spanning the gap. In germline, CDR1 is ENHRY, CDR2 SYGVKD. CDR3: CAISESRVQQFF. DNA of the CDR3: TGTGCCATCAGTGAGTCGAGGGTCCAGCAGTTCTTC.

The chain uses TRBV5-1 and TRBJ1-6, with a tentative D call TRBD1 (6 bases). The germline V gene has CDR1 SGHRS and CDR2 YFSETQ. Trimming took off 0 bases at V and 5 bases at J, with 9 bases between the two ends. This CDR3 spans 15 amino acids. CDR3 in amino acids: CASSLVQGNNSPLHF. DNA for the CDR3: TGCGCCAGCAGCTTGGTACAGGGAAATAATTCACCCCTCCACTTT.

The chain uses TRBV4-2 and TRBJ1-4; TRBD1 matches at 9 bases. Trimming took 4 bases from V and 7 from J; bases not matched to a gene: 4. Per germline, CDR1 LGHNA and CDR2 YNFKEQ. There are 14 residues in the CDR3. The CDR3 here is CASSRQGGSEKLFF. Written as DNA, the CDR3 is TGTGCCAGCAGCCGACAGGGGGGCAGTGAAAAACTGTTTTTT.

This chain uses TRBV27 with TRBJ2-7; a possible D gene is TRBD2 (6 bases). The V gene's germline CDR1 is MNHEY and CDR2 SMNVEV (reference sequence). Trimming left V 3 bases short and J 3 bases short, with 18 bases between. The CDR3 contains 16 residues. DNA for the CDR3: TGTGCCAGCAGTTTTTCTGTCGGGAGAAAACACTACGAGCAGTACTTC. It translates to CASSFSVGRKHYEQYF.

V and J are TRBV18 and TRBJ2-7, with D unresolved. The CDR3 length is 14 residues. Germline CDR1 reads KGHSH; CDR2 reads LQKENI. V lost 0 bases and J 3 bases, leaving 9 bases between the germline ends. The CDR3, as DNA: TGTGCCAGCTCACCACCGTACGAGGACTACGAGCAGTACTTC. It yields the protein CASSPPYEDYEQYF.

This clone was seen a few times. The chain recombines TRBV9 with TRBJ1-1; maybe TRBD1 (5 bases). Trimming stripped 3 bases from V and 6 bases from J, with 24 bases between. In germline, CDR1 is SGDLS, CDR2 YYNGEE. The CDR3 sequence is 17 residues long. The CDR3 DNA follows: TGTGCCAGCAGCGCGACGATCCTCCAGCAGGGAGGTGCTGAAGCTTTCTTT. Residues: CASSATILQQGGAEAFF.

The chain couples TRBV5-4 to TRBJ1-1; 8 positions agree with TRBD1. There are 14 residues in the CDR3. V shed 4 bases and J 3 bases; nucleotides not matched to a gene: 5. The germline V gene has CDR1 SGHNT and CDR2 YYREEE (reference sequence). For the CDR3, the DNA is TGTGCCAGCAGCCAAGGACAGGGTGACACTGAAGCTTTCTTT. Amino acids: CASSQGQGDTEAFF.

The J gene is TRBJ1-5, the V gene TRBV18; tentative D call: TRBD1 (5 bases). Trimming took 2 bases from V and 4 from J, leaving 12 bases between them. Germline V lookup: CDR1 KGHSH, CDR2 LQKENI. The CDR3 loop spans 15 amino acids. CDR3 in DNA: TGTGCCAGCTCACCAGGGGCTGACCATAATCAGCCCCAGCATTTT. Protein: CASSPGADHNQPQHF.

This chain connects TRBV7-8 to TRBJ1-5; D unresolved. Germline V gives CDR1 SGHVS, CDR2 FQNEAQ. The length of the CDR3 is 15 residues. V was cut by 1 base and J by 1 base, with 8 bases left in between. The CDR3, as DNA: TGTGCCAGCAGCTTAGTGGCCAGAAGCAATCAGCCCCAGCATTTT. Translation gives CASSLVARSNQPQHF.

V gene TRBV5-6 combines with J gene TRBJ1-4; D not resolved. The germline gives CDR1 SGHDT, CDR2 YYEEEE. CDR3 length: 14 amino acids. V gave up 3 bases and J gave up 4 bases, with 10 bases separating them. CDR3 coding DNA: TGTGCCAGCAGCTCGACCTGGAGTAATGAAAAACTGTTTTTT. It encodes CASSSTWSNEKLFF.

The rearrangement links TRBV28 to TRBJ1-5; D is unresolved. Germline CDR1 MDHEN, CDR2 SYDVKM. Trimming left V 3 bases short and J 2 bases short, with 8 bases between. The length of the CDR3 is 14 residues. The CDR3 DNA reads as TGTGCCAGCAGTTTGCCCTATGGCAATCAGCCCCAGCATTTT. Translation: CASSLPYGNQPQHF.

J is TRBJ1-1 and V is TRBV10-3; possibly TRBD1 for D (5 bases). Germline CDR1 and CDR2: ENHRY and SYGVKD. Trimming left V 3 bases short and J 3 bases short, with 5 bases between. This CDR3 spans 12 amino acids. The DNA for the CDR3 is TGTGCCATCAGTGACAGGGACACTGAAGCTTTCTTT. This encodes CAISDRDTEAFF.